The clone carrying this TCR beta chain has only a few counts. Its antigen is still unknown. One entry per CDR3 protein, called by TCRdb with MiXCR from the 5' RACE reads. Of tens of thousands of distinct CDR3 sequences listed, about an eighth are singletons. The data were taken from a study of spatial heterogeneity in lung cancer. In the study overall: Sequences of the beta chain were consistently detected in greater numbers than alpha-chain sequences. Findings and caveats of the study: At tumor resection, ubiquitous expanded TCRs were detected in blood more often than later.

CDR3 length: 16 amino acids. Germline V gene sequence: CDR1 MNHEY, CDR2 SMNVEV (reference sequence). J was trimmed by 2 bases and V by 6 bases; bases with no gene match: 12. Time point meaning: sample taken at primary tumor resection. Material: PBMCs, obtained at surgery. This clonotype was obtained from a male donor with early-stage non-small cell lung cancer. The genes are TRBV27 and TRBJ2-7; 8 nucleotides line up with TRBD1. CDR3 nucleotides: TGTGCCAGCAGCCGAACCCGACAGGGGATCCCCTACGAGCAGTACTTC. This gives the protein CASSRTRQGIPYEQYF.